The T cell receptor beta chain under discussion was sequenced for a study of control samples from healthy donors and cancer patients. Some clones are missing from TCRdb's copy, which holds only in-frame ones; the method was immunoSEQ multiplex PCR. The sample lists some 120,000 clones, roughly 89% seen once, with about an eighth in the top ten. Trimming took off 2 bases at V and 8 bases at J, with 10 bases between the two ends. From germline, CDR1 is KGHSH and CDR2 LQKENI. The CDR3 spans 13 residues. The specimen was blood. This sequence joins TRBV18 and TRBJ2-1; D gene uncertain. The sequence came from a man under 40 in good health. The CDR3 sequence: CASSPGGIDEQFF. The CDR3 DNA is TGTGCCAGCTCACCAGGCGGTATCGATGAGCAGTTCTTC.